These 5 T cell receptor beta chains came from one sample sequenced in a study of shared clonotypes between healthy human individuals. Measured with immunoSEQ multiplex PCR; TCRdb has only the in-frame clones, and not every one. Of under 600,000 clones detected, about 79% appear once; the ten largest clones hold 9.5% to 15%. The sequencing input was PBMCs. These TCRs come from a woman aged 40 to 49 in good health. Some clones in this sample may be carry-over from other donors' samples.

V and J are TRBV10-3 and TRBJ2-2; D is undetermined. The CDR3 extends over 16 amino acids. Looked up from germline, CDR1 is ENHRY and CDR2 is SYGVKD. Deletions cut 4 bases from V and 5 bases from J, with 17 bases between. DNA for the CDR3: TGTGCCATCAGTGCCTCGGGCCCGAGAGGTACCGGGGAGCTGTTTTTT. This codes for CAISASGPRGTGELFF.

The sample holds one count of this clone. This CDR3 reads CASSMRRDRSYEQYF. CDR3 nucleotide sequence: TGTGCCAGCAGCATGAGGCGGGACAGGTCCTACGAGCAGTACTTC. V gene TRBV21-1 combines with J gene TRBJ2-7; the table names TRBD1, a call not compared with the DNA. TRBV21-1 is deemed a pseudogene. This CDR3 spans 15 amino acids.

This rearrangement joins TRBV14 to TRBJ2-1, with 8 nucleotides matching TRBD2. Germline CDR1 and CDR2: SGHDN and FVKESK. The CDR3 contains 13 residues. The J segment lost 10 bases and the V segment lost 0 bases, leaving 2 bases of the junction unmatched. The CDR3 protein is CASSQDVAGEQFF. The CDR3 DNA sequence: TGTGCCAGCAGCCAAGATGTAGCGGGAGAGCAGTTCTTC.

This chain links TRBV30 with TRBJ2-7; 7 bases align to TRBD2. V shed 0 bases, J shed 1 base, and the junction held 3 bases outside the gene matches. Germline CDR1 reads GTSNPN; CDR2 reads SVGIG (reference sequence). The CDR3 extends over 14 amino acids. The DNA of the CDR3 is TGTGCCTGGAGTGTTGGGGGGGTATCCTACGAGCAGTACTTC. Its protein product is CAWSVGGVSYEQYF. Supplemented by reference TRBV30 and TRBJ2-7, the full variable domain reads SQTIHQWPATLVQPVGSPLSLECTVEGTSNPNLYWYRQAAGRGLQLLFYSVGIGQISSEVPQNLSASRPQDRQFILSSKKLLLSDSGFYLCAWSVGGVSYEQYFGPGTRLTVT.

This clone occurred once. The chain combines TRBV10-3 with TRBJ2-3, with 13 positions matching TRBD2. The CDR3 has 18 residues. V lost 6 bases to trimming and J lost 4 bases; unmatched junction nucleotides: 13. The V gene's germline CDR1 is ENHRY and CDR2 SYGVKD. The CDR3 coding sequence is TGTGCCATCAGGGCGGAACTCGGACTAGCGGGAGATCCAGATACGCAGTATTTT. It specifies CAIRAELGLAGDPDTQYF.